This T cell receptor (beta chain) comes out of a study of beta chain features in type 1 diabetes. General study points: For Type 1 diabetes patients, all four CD4+ subsets carried TCRB CDR3s that were moderately but significantly shorter.

The germline gives CDR1 SGHTA, CDR2 FQGNSA. The CDR3 loop spans 15 amino acids. The V and J ends lost 2 bases and 0 bases respectively, with 10 bases between them. Every bit of the isolated RNA underwent reverse transcription, so sequencing read expressed TCRB transcripts. The table came from immunoSEQ multiplex PCR; TCRdb's copy has only in-frame clones and leaves some out. The table shows under 300,000 clones, with about 15% occurring only once. This clone turned up a few times. Its target is unknown. The specimen sequenced was naive CD4+ T cells from blood. This TCR came from a man aged 25-45 years with type 1 diabetes. The chain has TRBV7-2 and TRBJ1-1, with no clear D. The CDR3 region is CASSLSVSVNTEAFF. The CDR3 DNA is TGTGCCAGCAGCTTAAGCGTATCGGTGAACACTGAAGCTTTCTTT.